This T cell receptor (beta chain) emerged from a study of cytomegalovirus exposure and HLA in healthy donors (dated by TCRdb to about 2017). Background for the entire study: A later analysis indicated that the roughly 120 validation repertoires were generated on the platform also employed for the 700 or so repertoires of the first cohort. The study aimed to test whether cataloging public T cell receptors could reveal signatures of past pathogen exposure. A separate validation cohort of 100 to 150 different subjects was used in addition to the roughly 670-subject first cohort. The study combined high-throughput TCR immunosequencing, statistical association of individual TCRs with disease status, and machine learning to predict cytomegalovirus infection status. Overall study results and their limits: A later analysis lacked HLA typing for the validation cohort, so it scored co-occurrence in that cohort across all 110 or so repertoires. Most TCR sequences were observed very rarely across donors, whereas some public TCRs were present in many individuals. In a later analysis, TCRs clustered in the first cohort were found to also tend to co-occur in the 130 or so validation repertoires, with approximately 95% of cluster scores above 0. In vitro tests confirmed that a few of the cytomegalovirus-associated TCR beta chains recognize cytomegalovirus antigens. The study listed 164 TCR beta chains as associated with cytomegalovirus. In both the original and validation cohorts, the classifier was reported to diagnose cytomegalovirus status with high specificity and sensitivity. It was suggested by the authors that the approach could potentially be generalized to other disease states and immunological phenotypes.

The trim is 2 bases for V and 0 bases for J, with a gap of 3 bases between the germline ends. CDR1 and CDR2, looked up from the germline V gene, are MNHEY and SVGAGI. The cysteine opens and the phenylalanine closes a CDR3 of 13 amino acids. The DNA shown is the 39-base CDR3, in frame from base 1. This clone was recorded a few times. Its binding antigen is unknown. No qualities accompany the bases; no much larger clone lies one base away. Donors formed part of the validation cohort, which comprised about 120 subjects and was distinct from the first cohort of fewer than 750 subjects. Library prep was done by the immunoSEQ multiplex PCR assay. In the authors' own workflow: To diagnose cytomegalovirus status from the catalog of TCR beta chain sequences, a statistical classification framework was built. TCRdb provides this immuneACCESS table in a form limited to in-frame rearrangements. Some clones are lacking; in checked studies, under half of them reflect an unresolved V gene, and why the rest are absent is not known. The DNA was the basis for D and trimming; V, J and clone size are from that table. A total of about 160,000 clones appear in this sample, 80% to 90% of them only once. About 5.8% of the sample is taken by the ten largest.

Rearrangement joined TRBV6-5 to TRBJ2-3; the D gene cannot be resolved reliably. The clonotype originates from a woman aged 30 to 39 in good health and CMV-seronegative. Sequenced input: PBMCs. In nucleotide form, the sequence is TGTGCCAGCAGTTACACTAGCACAGATACGCAGTATTTT. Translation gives CASSYTSTDTQYF.